These T cell receptor beta chains were read from a single sample in a study of shared clonotypes between healthy human individuals. Profiling relied on immunoSEQ multiplex PCR, and the TCRdb table lists in-frame clones only, not all of them. The data contain over 2,000,000 clones, 85% to 95% of them singletons. The sequenced sample consisted of naive CD8+ T cells from PBMCs. These receptor sequences come from a man aged 18 to 29 in good health. Some clones in this sample may be carry-over from other donors' samples. Both conserved end residues are part of each CDR3. D genes are given only for firm matches. A clone size is listed for some rows: how often the clone was seen (once, few, many), or a class if it is expanded.

clone size | D gene | J gene | V gene | CDR3 protein | CDR3 DNA
NA | TRBD2 | TRBJ2-7 | TRBV4-1 | CASSHLAGPTYEQYF | TGCGCCAGCAGCCATCTAGCGGGACCCACCTACGAGCAGTACTTC
few | NA | TRBJ1-5 | TRBV7-9 | CASSLDKGQPQHF | TGTGCCAGCAGCTTAGACAAGGGTCAGCCCCAGCATTTT
NA | NA | TRBJ1-1 | TRBV6-6 | CASSYGGGWGTEAFF | TGTGCCAGCAGTTACGGCGGGGGCTGGGGCACTGAAGCTTTCTTT
NA | TRBD2 | TRBJ2-5 | TRBV27 | CASSPPRLAGGPLETQYF | TGTGCCAGCAGTCCACCCAGGCTAGCGGGAGGGCCATTGGAGACCCAGTACTTC
NA | TRBD2 | TRBJ2-1 | TRBV9 | CASRASLAAGNEQFF | TGTGCCAGCAGGGCGAGCCTAGCGGCGGGCAATGAGCAGTTCTTC
NA | NA | TRBJ2-1 | TRBV5-4 | CASSLALGGHEQFF | TGTGCCAGCAGCTTGGCCCTTGGGGGGCATGAGCAGTTCTTC
NA | TRBD1 | TRBJ1-5 | TRBV27 | CASSLRSVGTGNQPQHF | TGTGCCAGCAGTTTACGATCTGTGGGGACAGGTAATCAGCCCCAGCATTTT
NA | TRBD2 | TRBJ2-3 | TRBV9 | CASSVGLAGADTQYF | TGTGCCAGCAGCGTCGGACTAGCGGGAGCAGATACGCAGTATTTT
NA | NA | TRBJ2-2 | TRBV21-1 | CAGPRGVRLFF | TGTGCCGGGCCGCGCGGGGTTCGGCTGTTTTTT
NA | NA | TRBJ2-7 | TRBV11-2 | CASSLQSYEQYF | TGTGCCAGCAGCTTACAATCCTACGAGCAGTACTTC
NA | TRBD1 | TRBJ1-1 | TRBV15 | CATSPRDSEAFF | TGTGCCACCAGCCCCCGGGACAGTGAAGCTTTCTTT
NA | NA | TRBJ2-7 | TRBV7-8 | CASSLVPETYEQYF | TGTGCCAGCAGCTTAGTTCCTGAAACCTACGAGCAGTACTTC
NA | NA | TRBJ1-1 | TRBV7-8 | CASSDPGGGTEAFF | TGTGCCAGCAGCGACCCGGGAGGGGGGACTGAAGCTTTCTTT
NA | NA | TRBJ2-3 | TRBV7-9 | CASSSGTSDTQYF | TGTGCCAGCAGCTCCGGGACTTCAGATACGCAGTATTTT
once | NA | TRBJ1-1 | TRBV19 | CASKGWGSPTRMNTEAFF | TGTGCCAGTAAGGGGTGGGGCAGCCCGACTAGAATGAACACTGAAGCTTTCTTT
NA | TRBD2 | TRBJ2-2 | TRBV13 | CASRDSGRLNTGELFF | TGTGCCAGCAGAGATAGCGGGAGGCTCAACACCGGGGAGCTGTTTTTT
few | NA | TRBJ1-5 | TRBV6-1 | CASSAFQGPWGNQPQHF | TGTGCCAGCAGTGCGTTCCAGGGCCCTTGGGGCAATCAGCCCCAGCATTTT